A single sample is the source of the 24 T cell receptor beta chains below, sequenced in a study of regulatory and conventional T cells in RAG deficiency. Generated by immunoSEQ multiplex PCR, the TCRdb table keeps only in-frame clones and is missing some. The table has approximately 7,000 clones, about 90% seen once; the top ten hold approximately 1.5%. Regulatory T cells were sorted from blood as CD4+ CD25-high CD127-low cells. The sample also formed part of further work on regulatory T cells. In that study: Primers: 52 TRBV forward and 13 TRBJ reverse.

The sample taken for sequencing was CD127- CD25+ CD4+ Tregs sorted from blood. The source is a human donor in good health.

The genes are TRBV10-3 and TRBJ1-1, with D possibly TRBD1 on 6 matching bases. Trimming took 7 bases from V and 5 from J, leaving 14 bases between them. Per germline, CDR1 ENHRY and CDR2 SYGVKD. The CDR3 extends over 13 amino acids. CDR3 amino acids: CAIIDTGYTEAFF. The DNA of the CDR3 is TGTGCCATCATCGATACAGGGTATACTGAAGCTTTCTTT.

The rearrangement uses TRBV30 and TRBJ2-5; no clear D. CDR3 length equals 14 residues. Germline CDR1 reads GTSNPN; CDR2 reads SVGIG (reference sequence). The V end was cut by 3 bases, the J end by 5 bases, with 16 bases between. This chain's CDR3 is CAWSASGGMETQYF. The DNA of the CDR3 is TGTGCCTGGAGCGCCTCTGGCGGTATGGAGACCCAGTACTTC.

The chain has TRBV7-9 and TRBJ2-1; 9 bases agree with TRBD1. The ends lost 4 bases at V and 8 bases at J; junction bases unmatched: 9. The CDR3 runs to 15 residues. The V gene's germline CDR1 is SEHNR and CDR2 FQNEAQ (reference sequence). CDR3 residues: CASSSQGAWGYEQFF. CDR3 coding DNA: TGTGCCAGCAGCTCACAGGGGGCCTGGGGCTATGAGCAGTTCTTC.

V and J are TRBV5-1 and TRBJ1-3; D is undetermined. CDR1 and CDR2 from the germline V gene are SGHRS and YFSETQ. The CDR3 has 15 amino acids. V lost 0 bases and J 4 bases, leaving 11 bases between the germline ends. The CDR3 reads CASSLEWTLGNTIYF. In DNA, the CDR3 is TGCGCCAGCAGCTTGGAATGGACTCTGGGAAACACCATATATTTT.

The chain links TRBV6-1 to TRBJ1-2, with 8 bases lining up with TRBD1. The CDR3 runs to 15 residues. Germline values: CDR1 MNHNS, CDR2 SASEGT. With 1 base clipped from V and 2 bases from J, the junction kept 3 bases outside the gene matches. The CDR3 sequence is CASSEVGTGNYGYTF. The CDR3 region has the DNA TGTGCCAGCAGTGAAGTGGGGACAGGCAACTATGGCTACACCTTC.

CDR3 bases: TGTGCCAGCAGCTTAGACGGTTATATGATGAACACTGAAGCTTTCTTT. Translated, it gives CASSLDGYMMNTEAFF. V gene TRBV11-2 combines with J gene TRBJ1-1; D is unresolved. Looked up from germline, CDR1 is SGHAT and CDR2 is FQNNGV. V lost 0 bases and J 0 bases, leaving 11 bases between the germline ends. This CDR3 is built from 16 residues.

In its sample, this clone was seen a few times. The rearrangement uses TRBV10-3 and TRBJ1-5, with a weak D call TRBD1 (6 bases). The CDR3 covers 17 residues. Germline V lookup: CDR1 ENHRY, CDR2 SYGVKD. Trimming removed 5 bases from V and 2 bases from J, with 19 bases in between. CDR3 region: CAISPTQGPPGNQPQHF. In DNA form, the CDR3 reads TGTGCCATCAGTCCAACACAGGGCCCCCCTGGCAATCAGCCCCAGCATTTT.

The chain links TRBV13 to TRBJ2-7; TRBD1 is a possible D gene (6 bases). The CDR3 extends over 14 amino acids. The ends were cut back, 5 bases at V and 2 bases at J, with 13 bases in the middle. CDR1 is PRHDT and CDR2 is FYEKMQ in the germline V gene (reference sequence). CDR3 in amino acids: CASSQQGTTYEQYF. Written as DNA, the CDR3 is TGTGCCAGCAGCCAACAGGGTACTACCTACGAGCAGTACTTC.

The J gene is TRBJ2-2, the V gene TRBV10-3, with D tentatively TRBD1 (6 bases). The CDR3 runs to 14 residues. Germline assignment: CDR1 ENHRY and CDR2 SYGVKD. Trimming took off 0 bases at V and 5 bases at J, with 7 bases between the two ends. The CDR3 sequence is CAISESGQTGELFF. The CDR3 coding sequence is TGTGCCATCAGTGAGTCTGGACAGACCGGGGAGCTGTTTTTT.

The V and J genes are TRBV5-4 and TRBJ2-5, with 7 bases that match TRBD1. The CDR3 length is 14 residues. Losses at the gene ends were 0 bases for V and 4 bases for J; bases not matched to a gene: 3. Germline CDR1 reads SGHNT; CDR2 reads YYREEE (reference sequence). The CDR3 nucleotides are TGTGCCAGCAGCTTGGCCGCAGGGGGAGAGACCCAGTACTTC. Translated: CASSLAAGGETQYF.

This chain uses TRBV7-9 with TRBJ1-6; tentatively, D is TRBD1 (6 bases). The V end lost 1 base, the J end lost 7 bases, and 11 bases lay between the germline ends. Germline assignment: CDR1 SEHNR and CDR2 FQNEAQ (reference sequence). The CDR3 sequence is 15 residues long. This chain's CDR3 is CASSLVSGVNSPLHF. The CDR3 nucleotides read TGTGCCAGCAGCTTAGTTTCAGGGGTAAATTCACCCCTCCACTTT.

The chain is built from TRBV7-2 and TRBJ1-3; 10 nucleotides line up with TRBD1. Germline V gene lookup returns CDR1 SGHTA and CDR2 FQGNSA. This CDR3 is 15 amino acids long. The V gene end was trimmed by 5 bases and the J gene end by 4 bases; junction bases not matched to a gene: 5. The CDR3 sequence: CASSLDRGSGNTIYF. For the CDR3, the DNA is TGTGCCAGCAGCCTGGACAGGGGGTCGGGAAACACCATATATTTT.

This clone appeared a single time. This sequence joins TRBV29-1 and TRBJ2-5, with D maybe TRBD1 (6 bases). This CDR3 has 15 residues. Trimming left V 3 bases short and J 7 bases short, with 21 bases between. CDR1 is SQVTM and CDR2 is ANQGSEA in the germline V gene. CDR3 DNA sequence: TGCAGCGTTGATCCCCTGTATGGGGGCCCGGGGACCCAGTACTTC. This translates into CSVDPLYGGPGTQYF.

J is TRBJ1-2 and V is TRBV6-6, with 7 bases matching TRBD1. The trim removed 5 bases at V and 6 bases at J, leaving 9 bases unmatched. Germline CDR1 reads MNHNY; CDR2 reads SVGAGI (reference sequence). The CDR3 length is 14 residues. CDR3 in DNA: TGTGCCAGCAGTCAACCGGGGACAGAGGATGGCTACACCTTC. The encoded protein is CASSQPGTEDGYTF.

V and J are TRBV6-6 and TRBJ1-2, with D possibly being TRBD1 (6 bases). Germline CDR1 and CDR2: MNHNY and SVGAGI (reference sequence). The CDR3 has 16 residues. V was trimmed by 7 bases and J by 6 bases, leaving 24 bases between them. The CDR3 nucleotides are TGTGCCAGCATCCATGGGGGCGGGGGTGGATGGGATGGCTACACCTTC. Its protein is CASIHGGGGGWDGYTF.

This clone has only one observation. This rearrangement joins TRBV4-2 to TRBJ1-4, with no clear D. CDR1 and CDR2 (germline): LGHNA, YNFKEQ. The CDR3 is 15 residues long. V gave up 1 base and J gave up 5 bases, with 11 bases separating them. The CDR3 DNA is TGTGCCAGCAGCCAAGTGACTGGTCGAAATGAAAAACTGTTTTTT. This sequence encodes CASSQVTGRNEKLFF.

With respect to this clone: Other DNA sequences within the sample encode an identical CDR3. The V gene is TRBV6-5, the J gene TRBJ1-6; 9 nucleotides match TRBD1. Unmatched junction bases numbered 4, after V lost 7 bases and J lost 6 bases. CDR3 size: 14 residues. Germline V gene lookup returns CDR1 MNHEY and CDR2 SVGAGI. In DNA form, the CDR3 reads TGTGCCAGCACCGCACAGGGGGCTAATTCACCCCTCCACTTT. Its protein product is CASTAQGANSPLHF.

The genes are TRBV5-5 and TRBJ2-5; 13 nucleotides line up with TRBD2. Germline assignment: CDR1 SGHKS and CDR2 YYEKEE (reference sequence). The trim removed 6 bases at V and 5 bases at J, leaving 7 bases unmatched. The CDR3 has 15 amino acids. CDR3 residues: CASNGLAGVGETQYF. CDR3 bases: TGTGCCAGCAACGGACTAGCGGGGGTAGGGGAGACCCAGTACTTC.

This clone showed up just a few times. This chain connects TRBV4-1 to TRBJ1-5; D is possibly TRBD1 (5 bases). The ends were cut back, 0 bases at V and 3 bases at J, with 15 bases in the middle. Looked up from germline, CDR1 is MGHRA and CDR2 is YSYEKL. The CDR3 spans 17 residues. The CDR3 DNA reads as TGCGCCAGCAGCCAAGAACCGGGGGGAGGTTTCAATCAGCCCCAGCATTTT. Its protein product is CASSQEPGGGFNQPQHF.

This rearrangement joins TRBV5-1 to TRBJ2-7, with 9 bases fitting TRBD1. Germline V lookup: CDR1 SGHRS, CDR2 YFSETQ. V trimming: 3 bases; J trimming: 0 bases; junction bases outside the gene matches: 10. This CDR3 is 17 amino acids long. CDR3: CASSWGQGGGSSYEQYF. CDR3 bases: TGCGCCAGCAGCTGGGGACAGGGTGGGGGAAGCTCCTACGAGCAGTACTTC.

The V and J genes are TRBV6-1 and TRBJ1-5; D is undetermined. The germline CDR1 and CDR2 sequences are MNHNS and SASEGT. This CDR3 region has 11 residues. Between the trimmed V and J ends, which lost 6 bases and 4 bases, there was a span of 4 bases. The CDR3 DNA reads as TGTGCCAGCAGCGGTAATCAGCCCCAGCATTTT. This translates into CASSGNQPQHF.

The chain joins TRBV4-1 to TRBJ1-4; D not certain. The V and J ends lost 0 bases and 10 bases respectively, with 12 bases between them. Germline V gene sequence: CDR1 MGHRA, CDR2 YSYEKL. This CDR3 has 14 residues. CDR3 nucleotide sequence: TGCGCCAGCAGCCAAGATTTGAGGGCAGGAAAACTGTTTTTT. Its protein product is CASSQDLRAGKLFF.

The genes are TRBV18 and TRBJ1-1; TRBD1 is a possible D gene (6 bases). The V end lost 1 base, the J end lost 3 bases, and 6 bases lay between the germline ends. The CDR3 has 13 amino acids. Germline loops: CDR1 KGHSH, CDR2 LQKENI. The CDR3 nucleotides are TGTGCCAGCTCACCACAGGGGGACACTGAAGCTTTCTTT. It codes for CASSPQGDTEAFF.

The chain links TRBV9 to TRBJ2-5; TRBD2 matches 12 bases. Germline CDR1 and CDR2: SGDLS and YYNGEE. Losses at the gene ends were 4 bases for V and 0 bases for J; bases not matched to a gene: 4. This CDR3 contains 16 residues. CDR3 region: CASSLGLAGNQETQYF. The CDR3 DNA reads TGTGCCAGCAGCCTTGGACTAGCGGGAAACCAAGAGACCCAGTACTTC.